These 12 T cell receptor beta chains were sequenced from one sample in a study of early stage breast cancer tumors. Only in-frame clones appear in the TCRdb table, and some are missing; sequencing was by immunoSEQ multiplex PCR. The sample gives fewer than 70,000 clones, roughly 80% of which show up once; about 4.8% is in the top ten. The sample was blood. The source is a person between 35 and 49 years old with breast cancer.

The gene calls are TRBV28 and TRBJ2-2; TRBD2 might be the D (6 bases). This CDR3 region has 15 residues. CDR1 MDHEN and CDR2 SYDVKM come from the germline V gene. V shed 5 bases and J shed 5 bases, with 15 bases lying between them. The CDR3 DNA reads TGTGCCAGCAGTACCCTACGGGGGTTAACCGGGGAGCTGTTTTTT. This encodes CASSTLRGLTGELFF.

The chain couples TRBV28 to TRBJ2-5; the D is unclear. Trimming left V 8 bases short and J 5 bases short, with 3 bases between. The CDR3 loop spans 9 amino acids. Germline lookup yields CDR1 MDHEN and CDR2 SYDVKM. CDR3 amino acids: CASGETQYF. CDR3 DNA sequence: TGTGCCAGCGGGGAGACCCAGTACTTC. Looking up the rest from reference TRBV28 and TRBJ2-5 gives the full variable domain: DVKVTQSSRYLVKRTGEKVFLECVQDMDHENMFWYRQDPGLGLRLIYFSYDVKMKEKGDIPEGYSVSREKKERFSLILESASTNQTSMYLCASGETQYFGPGTRLLVL.

The rearrangement uses TRBV11-2 and TRBJ2-1; 7 bases are a match to TRBD2. The CDR3 contains 14 residues. Germline CDR1 reads SGHAT; CDR2 reads FQNNGV. V trimming: 7 bases; J trimming: 1 base; junction bases outside the gene matches: 4. The CDR3 here is CASNGGGSYNEQFF. The CDR3 DNA is TGTGCCAGCAACGGGGGAGGGTCCTACAATGAGCAGTTCTTC.

The chain is built from TRBV7-9 and TRBJ2-5; D might be TRBD2 (6 bases). V dropped 3 bases and J dropped 4 bases, with 9 bases sitting between them. Germline V lookup: CDR1 SEHNR, CDR2 FQNEAQ (reference sequence). The CDR3 runs 13 residues. The CDR3 DNA sequence: TGTGCCAGCAGCTTGGAGGGGCGAGAGACCCAGTACTTC. Its protein is CASSLEGRETQYF.

This clone was recorded once. The rearrangement links TRBV2 to TRBJ2-1; TRBD2 is a possible D gene (6 bases). Germline V gives CDR1 SNHLY, CDR2 FYNNEI. The ends were cut back, 8 bases at V and 7 bases at J, with 15 bases in the middle. This CDR3 has 13 amino acids. In DNA form, the CDR3 reads TGTGCCAGCCGACGGTCGCGGGATAATGAGCAGTTCTTC. Its protein product is CASRRSRDNEQFF.

CDR3 in amino acids: CASSLLGTSYEQYF. The DNA for the CDR3 is TGTGCCAGCAGCCTCTTAGGGACCTCCTACGAGCAGTACTTC. The rearrangement joins TRBV7-9 to TRBJ2-7; the D call may be TRBD1 or TRBD2 (5 bases each). Germline lookup yields CDR1 SEHNR and CDR2 FQNEAQ (reference sequence). This CDR3 is built from 14 residues. V dropped 5 bases and J dropped 0 bases, with 11 bases sitting between them. The variable domain in full, with the rest retrieved from reference TRBV7-9 and TRBJ2-7, is DTGVSQNPRHKITKRGQNVTFRCDPISEHNRLYWYRQTLGQGPEFLTYFQNEAQLEKSRLLSDRFSAERPKGSFSTLEIQRTEQGDSAMYLCASSLLGTSYEQYFGPGTRLTVT.

Only a few counts were recorded for this clone. The chain combines TRBV28 with TRBJ2-1; tentatively, D is TRBD2 (5 bases). Germline CDR1 reads MDHEN; CDR2 reads SYDVKM. The length of the CDR3 is 16 residues. The germline V and J ends were trimmed by 3 bases and 5 bases, with 17 bases remaining between them. CDR3 sequence: CASSFLSRRFNNEQFF. The CDR3 DNA sequence: TGTGCCAGCAGTTTTTTGTCTCGGAGGTTCAACAATGAGCAGTTCTTC.

Regarding this clone: Other DNA sequences in the same sample also yield this CDR3. This chain links TRBV10-3 with TRBJ2-7; 9 nucleotides match TRBD1. V was pared by 8 bases and J by 0 bases, with 5 bases of the junction left unmatched. This CDR3 has 14 residues. The germline gives CDR1 ENHRY, CDR2 SYGVKD. CDR3 nucleotide sequence: TGTGCCATCTCGGGGACAGGGAACTCCTACGAGCAGTACTTC. Translation gives CAISGTGNSYEQYF.

As DNA, the CDR3 is TGCGCCAGCAGACGCGGACTAGCGGGGGACACAGATACGCAGTATTTT. It encodes CASRRGLAGDTDTQYF. The rearrangement links TRBV5-1 to TRBJ2-3; 13 nucleotides align to TRBD2. CDR1 SGHRS and CDR2 YFSETQ come from the germline V gene. Unmatched junction bases numbered 5, after V lost 5 bases and J lost 2 bases. The CDR3 loop spans 16 amino acids. Full variable domain (missing parts from reference TRBV5-1 and TRBJ2-3): KAGVTQTPRYLIKTRGQQVTLSCSPISGHRSVSWYQQTPGQGLQFLFEYFSETQRNKGNFPGRFSGRQFSNSRSEMNVSTLELGDSALYLCASRRGLAGDTDTQYFGPGTRLTVL.

The rearrangement uses TRBV6-5 and TRBJ2-1; D possibly corresponds to TRBD2 (6 bases). The CDR3 contains 15 residues. Germline assignment: CDR1 MNHEY and CDR2 SVGAGI. Trimming shortened V by 0 bases and J by 12 bases, and 18 bases separated the two germline ends. CDR3 region: CASSYSRGAGKGQFF. Here the CDR3 DNA reads TGTGCCAGCAGTTACTCGAGAGGGGCGGGGAAGGGGCAGTTCTTC.

The chain links TRBV7-8 to TRBJ1-1; maybe TRBD1 (6 bases). The CDR3 loop spans 14 amino acids. The ends were cut back, 4 bases at V and 4 bases at J, with 13 bases in the middle. CDR1 and CDR2 (germline): SGHVS, FQNEAQ. Here the CDR3 reads CASSSGQWGTEAFF. The CDR3 coding sequence is TGTGCCAGCAGCTCGGGACAATGGGGCACTGAAGCTTTCTTT.

The V gene is TRBV27, the J gene TRBJ2-1, with TRBD2 matching 14 bases. CDR1 MNHEY and CDR2 SMNVEV come from the germline V gene (reference sequence). The J segment lost 11 bases and the V segment lost 4 bases, leaving 16 bases of the junction unmatched. The CDR3 has 18 amino acids. DNA for the CDR3: TGTGCCAGCAGTTACCGGGGAATGGGACTAGCGGGAGTCGGTCAGCAGTTCTTC. Amino acids: CASSYRGMGLAGVGQQFF.